One and the same sample provided the 25 T cell receptor beta chains below, sequenced in a study of blood T cell repertoires in COVID-19. The data were produced by immunoSEQ multiplex PCR, yet TCRdb's version contains in-frame clones alone and is incomplete. The sample includes some 66,000 clones, 70% to 80% seen only once; the top ten take about 47%. The specimen sequenced was peripheral blood. The receptors here all came from a woman older than 75 with acute or convalescent COVID-19.

CDR3 in DNA: TGTGCCAGCAGCTTAACAGGGGCCTATTCACCCCTCCACTTT. Residues: CASSLTGAYSPLHF. J is TRBJ1-6 and V is TRBV7-2; 7 bases are shared with TRBD1. Germline loops: CDR1 SGHTA, CDR2 FQGNSA. The CDR3 loop spans 14 amino acids. J was trimmed by 8 bases and V by 2 bases; bases with no gene match: 3.

The rearrangement joins TRBV7-2 to TRBJ1-1, with D hard to call. V lost 5 bases and J lost 4, with 11 bases in between. Germline V CDR1 and CDR2: SGHTA, FQGNSA. CDR3 length: 13 amino acids. CDR3 sequence (DNA): TGTGCCAGCAGCCTAGGAGGAGGCACTGAAGCTTTCTTT. Protein product: CASSLGGGTEAFF.

The V call is TRBV7-8, the J call TRBJ2-2; TRBD2 matches 10 bases. Germline V gives CDR1 SGHVS, CDR2 FQNEAQ. V lost 7 bases, J lost 6 bases, and 5 bases stayed unmatched. The CDR3 sequence is 14 residues long. The CDR3, as DNA: TGTGCCAGCAACCTAGCGGGAGCACCCGGGGAGCTGTTTTTT. This gives the protein CASNLAGAPGELFF.

The V call is TRBV7-2, the J call TRBJ1-3; 7 bases agree with TRBD1. V lost 6 bases and J lost 1; bases outside the gene matches: 3. The CDR3 sequence is 14 residues long. Germline V gene lookup returns CDR1 SGHTA and CDR2 FQGNSA. CDR3 sequence (DNA): TGTGCCAGCAGGAACAGGGGTTCTGGAAACACCATATATTTT. This codes for CASRNRGSGNTIYF.

The gene calls are TRBV6-5 and TRBJ2-1; TRBD2 is a possible D gene (6 bases). Trimming pared 9 bases from V and 0 bases from J, leaving 9 bases between. The V gene's germline CDR1 is MNHEY and CDR2 SVGAGI. The CDR3 is 13 residues long. CDR3 in amino acids: CASSGGSYNEQFF. In DNA, the CDR3 is TGTGCCAGTAGCGGAGGCTCCTACAATGAGCAGTTCTTC.

CDR3 in amino acids: CASSFRGEKLFF. In DNA form, the CDR3 reads TGTGCCAGCAGCTTCCGAGGTGAAAAACTGTTTTTT. The V gene is TRBV7-9, the J gene TRBJ1-4; no reliable D call. Germline V lookup: CDR1 SEHNR, CDR2 FQNEAQ (reference sequence). V was shortened by 3 bases and J by 7 bases, with 6 bases between the two germline ends. This CDR3 spans 12 amino acids.

The chain has TRBV4-1 and TRBJ1-4, with 8 bases matching TRBD1. The CDR3 extends over 15 amino acids. The V segment lost 4 bases and the J segment 7 bases; nucleotides outside the gene matches: 8. The germline V gene encodes CDR1 MGHRA and CDR2 YSYEKL. In DNA form, the CDR3 reads TGCGCCAGCAGCCCCGTGGGCACAGGGGGTGAAAAACTGTTTTTT. This sequence encodes CASSPVGTGGEKLFF.

This sequence joins TRBV28 and TRBJ1-6, with TRBD1 as a possible D gene (6 bases). CDR3 size: 15 residues. Germline V lookup: CDR1 MDHEN, CDR2 SYDVKM. With 5 bases removed from V and 1 base from J, the gap between germline ends came to 9 bases. As DNA, the CDR3 is TGTGCCAGCAGTCCCGGACAGTCCTATAATTCACCCCTCCACTTT. Its translation is CASSPGQSYNSPLHF. Full variable domain (missing parts from reference TRBV28 and TRBJ1-6): DVKVTQSSRYLVKRTGEKVFLECVQDMDHENMFWYRQDPGLGLRLIYFSYDVKMKEKGDIPEGYSVSREKKERFSLILESASTNQTSMYLCASSPGQSYNSPLHFGNGTRLTVT.

The chain recombines TRBV5-1 with TRBJ2-3; no definite D call. Germline V gene data show CDR1 as SGHRS and CDR2 as YFSETQ. There are 15 residues in the CDR3. With 2 bases removed from V and 0 bases from J, the gap between germline ends came to 10 bases. The CDR3 is CASSFSVTSTDTQYF. CDR3 DNA: TGCGCCAGCAGCTTTTCGGTTACTAGCACAGATACGCAGTATTTT.

This clone is a singleton in its sample. The J gene is TRBJ1-2, the V gene TRBV2; TRBD1 aligns across 12 bases. The CDR3 spans 20 residues. The germline gives CDR1 SNHLY, CDR2 FYNNEI. Trimming at V came to 6 bases and at J to 4 bases, leaving 21 bases not matched to a gene. CDR3 bases: TGTGCCAGCAGGGAGAGCATCGACCTGAAACCGGGACAGGGGGCCTATGGCTACACCTTC. This translates into CASRESIDLKPGQGAYGYTF.

The sample holds one count of this clone. The rearrangement joins TRBV7-2 to TRBJ1-1, with 8 bases fitting TRBD1. The CDR3 runs 14 residues. The V and J ends lost 4 bases and 10 bases, in that order; junction bases with no gene match: 11. The germline CDR1 and CDR2 sequences are SGHTA and FQGNSA. DNA of the CDR3: TGTGCCAGCAGCTCCACGGGACAGGCGTTTCGAGCTTTCTTT. Residues: CASSSTGQAFRAFF.

V gene TRBV7-6 combines with J gene TRBJ2-1; TRBD2 matches 12 bases. The trim removed 5 bases at V and 7 bases at J, leaving 6 bases unmatched. The CDR3 has 15 residues. Germline lookup yields CDR1 SGHVS and CDR2 FNYEAQ. This chain's CDR3 is CASSRLAGVGNEQFF. The CDR3 DNA reads TGTGCCAGCAGCCGACTAGCGGGAGTCGGGAATGAGCAGTTCTTC.

The gene calls are TRBV29-1 and TRBJ1-1; possible D gene TRBD1, 5 bases. CDR3 size: 13 residues. V was trimmed by 6 bases and J by 6 bases, leaving 17 bases between them. Germline values: CDR1 SQVTM, CDR2 ANQGSEA. CDR3 coding DNA: TGCAGCGTGAAAAAGCCAGGGTTCGCTGAAGCTTTCTTT. This translates into CSVKKPGFAEAFF.

The gene calls are TRBV7-9 and TRBJ1-1; a possible D gene is TRBD1 (5 bases). The CDR3 is 14 amino acids. Trimming cost V 1 base and J 5 bases, with 11 bases left between them. CDR1 SEHNR and CDR2 FQNEAQ come from the germline V gene (reference sequence). The DNA for the CDR3 is TGTGCCAGCAGCTTAGGGGGCGGTGGGACTGAAGCTTTCTTT. This gives the protein CASSLGGGGTEAFF.

There are a few counts of this clone. The V and J genes are TRBV27 and TRBJ1-6; D unresolved. Germline V gene lookup returns CDR1 MNHEY and CDR2 SMNVEV (reference sequence). V was cut by 2 bases and J by 9 bases, with 8 bases left in between. The CDR3 has 13 amino acids. The DNA for the CDR3 is TGTGCCAGCAGTTTAAGGGAGACTTCACCCCTCCACTTT. Encoded protein: CASSLRETSPLHF.

The chain carries TRBV28 and TRBJ2-7, with 7 positions matching TRBD2. Germline loops: CDR1 MDHEN, CDR2 SYDVKM. V gave up 4 bases and J gave up 2 bases; unmatched junction bases: 8. The CDR3 is 15 amino acids. The CDR3 protein is CASSYHGGGPYEQYF. CDR3 bases: TGTGCCAGCAGTTACCACGGGGGAGGGCCCTACGAGCAGTACTTC.

The chain recombines TRBV30 with TRBJ1-4; 10 bases agree with TRBD1. V lost 2 bases, J lost 7 bases, and 13 bases stayed unmatched. This CDR3 has 17 amino acids. Germline loops: CDR1 GTSNPN, CDR2 SVGIG (reference sequence). The CDR3 sequence: CAWSLHSTGGRGEKLFF. The CDR3 DNA reads TGTGCCTGGAGTCTCCACTCGACAGGGGGCAGGGGTGAAAAACTGTTTTTT.

The J gene is TRBJ1-6, the V gene TRBV5-5, with TRBD1 as a possible D gene (6 bases). The germline gives CDR1 SGHKS, CDR2 YYEKEE (reference sequence). The CDR3 is 16 residues long. The germline V and J ends were trimmed by 5 bases and 5 bases, with 17 bases remaining between them. The CDR3 spells CASSTGILMNNSPLHF. The CDR3, as DNA: TGTGCCAGCAGTACAGGGATTCTTATGAATAATTCACCCCTCCACTTT.

The gene calls are TRBV19 and TRBJ2-5; D gene ambiguous. This CDR3 is built from 11 residues. Germline values: CDR1 LNHDA, CDR2 SQIVND (reference sequence). The CDR3 reads CAAGAGQTQYF. The DNA of the CDR3 is TGTGCAGCTGGCGCTGGGCAGACCCAGTACTTC.

The chain combines TRBV5-1 with TRBJ2-4; the D gene is possibly TRBD1 (6 bases). CDR3 length equals 15 residues. V was cut by 4 bases and J by 5 bases, with 16 bases left in between. Germline loops: CDR1 SGHRS, CDR2 YFSETQ. The CDR3 sequence is CASSRGTRAENIQYF. The CDR3 nucleotides read TGCGCCAGCAGCAGGGGGACGAGGGCCGAAAACATTCAGTACTTC. Filled out from reference TRBV5-1 and TRBJ2-4, the complete variable domain reads KAGVTQTPRYLIKTRGQQVTLSCSPISGHRSVSWYQQTPGQGLQFLFEYFSETQRNKGNFPGRFSGRQFSNSRSEMNVSTLELGDSALYLCASSRGTRAENIQYFGAGTRLSVL.

The chain employs TRBV28 and TRBJ2-7, with 9 bases aligning to TRBD2. The CDR3 totals 15 residues. CDR1 is MDHEN, CDR2 SYDVKM, per germline. The trim removed 5 bases at V and 1 base at J, leaving 6 bases unmatched. This chain's CDR3 is CASSAYSGRSYEQYF. The DNA of the CDR3 is TGTGCCAGCAGTGCCTATAGCGGGAGATCCTACGAGCAGTACTTC.

V is TRBV9 and J is TRBJ1-3, with D unclear. Germline CDR1 is SGDLS and CDR2 is YYNGEE. Trimming took off 4 bases at V and 0 bases at J, with 5 bases between the two ends. The CDR3 has 13 amino acids. CDR3 protein: CASSTDSGNTIYF. The DNA for the CDR3 is TGTGCCAGCAGCACAGACTCTGGAAACACCATATATTTT.

This sequence joins TRBV5-1 and TRBJ2-6, with a tentative D call TRBD1 (5 bases). This CDR3 comprises 16 residues. With 7 bases removed from V and 4 bases from J, the gap between germline ends came to 18 bases. The germline V gene has CDR1 SGHRS and CDR2 YFSETQ. This CDR3 is CASSTTVTRGANVLTF. The CDR3 DNA reads as TGCGCCAGCTCAACGACAGTCACGAGGGGGGCCAACGTCCTGACTTTC. The full variable domain, with the rest looked up from reference TRBV5-1 and TRBJ2-6, is KAGVTQTPRYLIKTRGQQVTLSCSPISGHRSVSWYQQTPGQGLQFLFEYFSETQRNKGNFPGRFSGRQFSNSRSEMNVSTLELGDSALYLCASSTTVTRGANVLTFGAGSRLTVL.

The J gene is TRBJ2-5, the V gene TRBV28; 10 positions match TRBD2. Germline CDR1 MDHEN, CDR2 SYDVKM. This CDR3 has 16 residues. Trimming at V came to 5 bases and at J to 9 bases, leaving 15 bases not matched to a gene. In DNA, the CDR3 is TGTGCCAGCAGTCCCAATCCGTTAGCGGGAGGCCCCCCCCAGTACTTC. This codes for CASSPNPLAGGPPQYF.

J is TRBJ2-1 and V is TRBV3-1 (or the pseudogene TRBV3-2), with TRBD2 matching 14 bases. There are 17 residues in the CDR3. CDR1 is LGHDT and CDR2 is YNNKEL in the germline V gene (reference sequence). V lost 3 bases and J lost 6; bases outside the gene matches: 7. The chain's CDR3 is CASSHLRTSGGTNEQFF. The DNA for the CDR3 is TGTGCCAGCAGCCACTTAAGGACTAGCGGGGGGACCAATGAGCAGTTCTTC.